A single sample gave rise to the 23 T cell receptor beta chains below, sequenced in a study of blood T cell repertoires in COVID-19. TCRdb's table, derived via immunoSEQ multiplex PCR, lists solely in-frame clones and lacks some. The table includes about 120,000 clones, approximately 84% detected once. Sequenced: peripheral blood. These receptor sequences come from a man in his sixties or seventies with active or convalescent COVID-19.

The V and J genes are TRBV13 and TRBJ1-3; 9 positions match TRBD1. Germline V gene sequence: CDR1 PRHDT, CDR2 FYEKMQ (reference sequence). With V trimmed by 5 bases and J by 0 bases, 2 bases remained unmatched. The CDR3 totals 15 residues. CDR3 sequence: CASSRDRVSGNTIYF. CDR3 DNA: TGTGCCAGCAGCCGGGACAGGGTCTCTGGAAACACCATATATTTT.

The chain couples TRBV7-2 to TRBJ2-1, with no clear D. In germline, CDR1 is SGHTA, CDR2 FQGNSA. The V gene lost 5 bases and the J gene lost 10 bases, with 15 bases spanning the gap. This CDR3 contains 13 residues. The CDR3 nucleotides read TGTGCCAGCAGCGTCAATGGTGGCAGAGAGCAGTTCTTC. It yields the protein CASSVNGGREQFF.

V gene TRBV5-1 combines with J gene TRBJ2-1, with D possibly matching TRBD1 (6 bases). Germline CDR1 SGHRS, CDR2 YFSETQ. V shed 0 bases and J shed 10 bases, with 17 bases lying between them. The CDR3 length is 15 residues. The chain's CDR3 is CASSLGTGRVVEQFF. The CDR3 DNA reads TGCGCCAGCAGCTTGGGTACAGGGCGGGTGGTGGAGCAGTTCTTC.

Written as DNA, the CDR3 is TGTGCCAGCAGCTCCGGACAGGGCCCCTATGGCTACACCTTC. Translation gives CASSSGQGPYGYTF. This chain joins TRBV7-3 and TRBJ1-2, with 8 bases identical to TRBD1. Germline values: CDR1 SGHTA, CDR2 FQGTGA. This CDR3 has 14 residues. Trimming took 4 bases from V and 4 from J; bases not matched to a gene: 5.

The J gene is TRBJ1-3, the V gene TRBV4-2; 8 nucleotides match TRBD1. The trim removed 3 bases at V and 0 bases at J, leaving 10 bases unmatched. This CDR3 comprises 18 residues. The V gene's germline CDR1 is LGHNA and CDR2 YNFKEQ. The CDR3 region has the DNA TGTGCCAGCAGCCATCCAGGGGGCGCGTTTGTCTCTGGAAACACCATATATTTT. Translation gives CASSHPGGAFVSGNTIYF.

The CDR3 loop reads CASSWVDSRLNYGYTF. CDR3 nucleotides: TGTGCCAGCAGCTGGGTGGACAGCCGGCTTAACTATGGCTACACCTTC. The chain employs TRBV5-6 and TRBJ1-2; TRBD1 might be the D (6 bases). The V end lost 3 bases, the J end lost 1 base, and 16 bases lay between the germline ends. This CDR3 contains 16 residues. Germline V lookup: CDR1 SGHDT, CDR2 YYEEEE.

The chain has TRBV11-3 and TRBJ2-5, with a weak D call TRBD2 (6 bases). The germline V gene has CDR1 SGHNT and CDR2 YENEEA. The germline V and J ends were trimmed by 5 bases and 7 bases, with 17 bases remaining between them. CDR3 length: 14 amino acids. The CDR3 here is CASSASVLGGTQYF. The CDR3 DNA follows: TGTGCCAGCAGCGCTAGCGTGCTGGGCGGGACCCAGTACTTC.

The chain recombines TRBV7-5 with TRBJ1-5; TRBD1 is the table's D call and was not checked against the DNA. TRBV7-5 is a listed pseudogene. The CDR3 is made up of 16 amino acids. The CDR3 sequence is CVRSFLRGESNQPQHF. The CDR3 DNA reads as TGTGTCAGAAGCTTTCTCAGGGGGGAGAGCAATCAGCCCCAGCATTTT.

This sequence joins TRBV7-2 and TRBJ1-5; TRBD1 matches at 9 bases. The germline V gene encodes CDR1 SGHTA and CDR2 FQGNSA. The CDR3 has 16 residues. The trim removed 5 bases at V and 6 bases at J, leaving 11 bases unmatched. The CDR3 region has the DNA TGTGCCAGCAGCCCTTGGGACAGGGAAATCCCTCAGCCCCAGCATTTT. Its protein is CASSPWDREIPQPQHF.

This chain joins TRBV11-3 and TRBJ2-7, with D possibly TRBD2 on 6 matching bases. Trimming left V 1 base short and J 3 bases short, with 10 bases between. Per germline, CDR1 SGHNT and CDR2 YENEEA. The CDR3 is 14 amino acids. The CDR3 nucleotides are TGTGCCAGCAGCTTAGGGGGGGATGACTACGAGCAGTACTTC. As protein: CASSLGGDDYEQYF. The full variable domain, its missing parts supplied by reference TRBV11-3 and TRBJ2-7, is EAGVVQSPRYKIIEKKQPVAFWCNPISGHNTLYWYLQNLGQGPELLIRYENEEAVDDSQLPKDRFSAERLKGVDSTLKIQPAELGDSAVYLCASSLGGDDYEQYFGPGTRLTVT.

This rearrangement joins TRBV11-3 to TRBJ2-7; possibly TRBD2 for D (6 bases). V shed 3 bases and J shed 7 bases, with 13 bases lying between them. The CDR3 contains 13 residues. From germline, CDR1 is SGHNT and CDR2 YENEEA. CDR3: CASSFGTPGEQYF. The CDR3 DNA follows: TGTGCCAGCAGCTTTGGGACTCCCGGAGAGCAGTACTTC.

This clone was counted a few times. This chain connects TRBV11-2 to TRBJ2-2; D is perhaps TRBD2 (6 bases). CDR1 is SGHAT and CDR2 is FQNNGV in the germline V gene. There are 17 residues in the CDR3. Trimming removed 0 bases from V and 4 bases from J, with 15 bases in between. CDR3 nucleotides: TGTGCCAGCAGCTTAGATATGGAGGGGCGGGTCACCGGGGAGCTGTTTTTT. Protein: CASSLDMEGRVTGELFF.

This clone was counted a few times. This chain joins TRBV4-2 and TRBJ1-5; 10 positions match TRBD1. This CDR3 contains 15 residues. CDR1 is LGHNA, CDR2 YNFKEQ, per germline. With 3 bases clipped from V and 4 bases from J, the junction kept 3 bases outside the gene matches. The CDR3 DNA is TGTGCCAGCAGCCAGCCGGACAGGGGGAATCAGCCCCAGCATTTT. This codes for CASSQPDRGNQPQHF.

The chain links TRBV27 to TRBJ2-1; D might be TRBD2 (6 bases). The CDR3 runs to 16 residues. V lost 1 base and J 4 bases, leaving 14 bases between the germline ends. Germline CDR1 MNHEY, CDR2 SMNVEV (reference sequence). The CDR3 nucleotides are TGTGCCAGCAGTTTATTTGGCGGGATGCCTTACAATGAGCAGTTCTTC. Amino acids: CASSLFGGMPYNEQFF.

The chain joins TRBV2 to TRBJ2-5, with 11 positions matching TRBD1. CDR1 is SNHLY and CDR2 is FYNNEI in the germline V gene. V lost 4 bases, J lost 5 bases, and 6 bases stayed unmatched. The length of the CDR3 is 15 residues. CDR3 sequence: CASSVMGQGVETQYF. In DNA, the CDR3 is TGTGCCAGCAGTGTAATGGGACAGGGGGTCGAGACCCAGTACTTC.

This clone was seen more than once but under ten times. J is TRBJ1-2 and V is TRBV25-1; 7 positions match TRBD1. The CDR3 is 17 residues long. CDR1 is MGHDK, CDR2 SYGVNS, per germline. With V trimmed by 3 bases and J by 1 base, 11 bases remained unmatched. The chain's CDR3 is CASSDTLGTASNYGYTF. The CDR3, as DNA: TGTGCCAGCAGTGACACCTTAGGGACAGCAAGTAACTATGGCTACACCTTC.

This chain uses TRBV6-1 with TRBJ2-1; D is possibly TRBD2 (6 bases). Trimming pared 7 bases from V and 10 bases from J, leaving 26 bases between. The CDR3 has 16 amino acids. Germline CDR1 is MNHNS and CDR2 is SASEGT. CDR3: CASNEDAGTPRREQFF. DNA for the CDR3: TGTGCCAGCAATGAGGATGCCGGGACTCCTAGGAGGGAGCAGTTCTTC.

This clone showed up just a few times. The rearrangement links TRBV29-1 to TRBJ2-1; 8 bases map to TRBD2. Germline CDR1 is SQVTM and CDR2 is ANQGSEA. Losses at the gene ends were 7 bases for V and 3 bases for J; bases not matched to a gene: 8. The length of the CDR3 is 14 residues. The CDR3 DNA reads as TGCAGCGCCGAACCGGGACTAGGCTACAATGAGCAGTTCTTC. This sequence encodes CSAEPGLGYNEQFF.

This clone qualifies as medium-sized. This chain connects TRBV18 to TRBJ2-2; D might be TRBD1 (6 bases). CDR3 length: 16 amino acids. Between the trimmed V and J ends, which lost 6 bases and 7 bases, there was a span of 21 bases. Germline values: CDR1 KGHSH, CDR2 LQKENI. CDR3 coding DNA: TGTGCCAGCTCCCCAGTCAGGACAGAAATCGGCGGGGAGCTGTTTTTT. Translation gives CASSPVRTEIGGELFF.

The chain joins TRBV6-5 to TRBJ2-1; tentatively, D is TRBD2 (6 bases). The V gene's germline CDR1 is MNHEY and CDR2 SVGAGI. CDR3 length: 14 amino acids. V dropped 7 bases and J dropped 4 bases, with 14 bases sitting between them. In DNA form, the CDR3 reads TGTGCCAGCACCGACGGCGGGGCGTACAATGAGCAGTTCTTC. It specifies CASTDGGAYNEQFF.

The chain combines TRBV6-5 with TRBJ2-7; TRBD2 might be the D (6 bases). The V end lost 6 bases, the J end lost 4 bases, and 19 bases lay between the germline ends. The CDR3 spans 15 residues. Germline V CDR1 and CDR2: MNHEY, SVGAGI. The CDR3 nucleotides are TGTGCCAGCAGGCTAAGCAGGATGGGACTGTACGAGCAGTACTTC. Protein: CASRLSRMGLYEQYF.

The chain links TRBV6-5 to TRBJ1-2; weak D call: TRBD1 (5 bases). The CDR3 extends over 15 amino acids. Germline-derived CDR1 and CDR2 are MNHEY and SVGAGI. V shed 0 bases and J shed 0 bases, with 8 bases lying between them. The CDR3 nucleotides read TGTGCCAGCAGTTACTCGAAAGGGGCTAACTATGGCTACACCTTC. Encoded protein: CASSYSKGANYGYTF.

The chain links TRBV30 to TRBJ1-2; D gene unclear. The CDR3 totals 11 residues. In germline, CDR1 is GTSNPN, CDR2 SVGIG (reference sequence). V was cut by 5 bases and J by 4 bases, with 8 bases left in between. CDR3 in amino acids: CAWVRGYGYTF. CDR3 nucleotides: TGTGCCTGGGTCCGGGGCTATGGCTACACCTTC.